The next 28 T cell receptor beta chains were all read from a single sample in a study of spatial heterogeneity in lung cancer. Findings and caveats of the study: It was found that expanded intratumoral alpha and beta TCR counts tracked tumor mutation counts.

Regarding time point: sample taken at primary tumor resection. Their recognized antigens are unknown. MiXCR, applied by TCRdb to the 5' RACE reads, yields one record per CDR3 protein. The data show 16,000 or so distinct CDR3 sequences, approximately 6.5% seen once. Sample: lung tumor tissue, taken at surgery. All receptors come from a female donor with early-stage non-small cell lung cancer.

Of note for this clonotype: The library was built for alpha chains, so this beta chain is an off-target read and its size means little. The chain links TRBV29-1 to TRBJ2-3; 7 positions agree with TRBD1. V was pared by 7 bases and J by 0 bases, with 10 bases of the junction left unmatched. The CDR3 consists of 15 residues. Germline V CDR1 and CDR2: SQVTM, ANQGSEA. The chain's CDR3 is CSALDRARSTDTQYF. In nucleotides, the CDR3 is TGCAGCGCCCTCGACAGGGCCCGAAGCACAGATACGCAGTATTTT.

Ten or more counts support this clonotype. This beta chain represents an off-target read in a library built for alpha chains; its size is of limited meaning. The chain recombines TRBV9 with TRBJ1-4; 7 bases are a match to TRBD1. The length of the CDR3 is 14 residues. Trimming took 3 bases from V and 3 from J; bases not matched to a gene: 2. Germline CDR1 reads SGDLS; CDR2 reads YYNGEE. The CDR3 protein is CASSAQGANEKLFF. The DNA for the CDR3 is TGTGCCAGCAGCGCGCAGGGGGCTAATGAAAAACTGTTTTTT. The whole variable domain, filled in from reference TRBV9 and TRBJ1-4, reads DSGVTQTPKHLITATGQRVTLRCSPRSGDLSVYWYQQSLDQGLQFLIQYYNGEERAKGNILERFSAQQFPDLHSELNLSSLELGDSALYFCASSAQGANEKLFFGSGTQLSVL.

The sample holds many counts of this clonotype. This beta chain is an off-target read within a library intended for alpha chains, so its frequency means little. This chain joins TRBV10-3 and TRBJ1-2; perhaps TRBD1 as D (6 bases). Germline CDR1 ENHRY, CDR2 SYGVKD. The CDR3 consists of 16 residues. Deletions cut 3 bases from V and 0 bases from J, with 14 bases between. The CDR3 region is CAISDILQGANYGYTF. CDR3 DNA sequence: TGTGCCATCAGTGACATCCTACAGGGAGCTAACTATGGCTACACCTTC.

Ten or more counts support this clonotype. This beta chain came through as a stray read in a library set up for alpha chains, and its size says little. The rearrangement uses TRBV9 and TRBJ2-7; D is possibly TRBD1 (6 bases). Trimming left V 4 bases short and J 2 bases short, with 19 bases between. Germline CDR1 is SGDLS and CDR2 is YYNGEE. The CDR3 has 16 amino acids. DNA for the CDR3: TGTGCCAGCAGCCCCTCAGGGGCAGGTACTACCTACGAGCAGTACTTC. Translating gives CASSPSGAGTTYEQYF. The full variable domain, in which reference TRBV9 and TRBJ2-7 provide the parts outside the CDR3, is DSGVTQTPKHLITATGQRVTLRCSPRSGDLSVYWYQQSLDQGLQFLIQYYNGEERAKGNILERFSAQQFPDLHSELNLSSLELGDSALYFCASSPSGAGTTYEQYFGPGTRLTVT.

This clonotype is categorized as medium-sized (0.01 to 0.1%). This beta chain was picked up by a library intended for alpha chains and is off target, so its count carries little meaning. This chain joins TRBV4-2 and TRBJ2-7; 8 nucleotides agree with TRBD2. The CDR3 spans 15 residues. After removal of 0 bases from V and 3 bases from J, the junction contained 4 bases not matched to a gene. Germline CDR1 LGHNA, CDR2 YNFKEQ. The CDR3 coding sequence is TGTGCCAGCAGCCAAGAATCAGCGGGGGACTACGAGCAGTACTTC. Protein product: CASSQESAGDYEQYF.

This clonotype was picked up many times. Within a library made for alpha chains, this beta chain is off target, and its count is uninformative. V and J are TRBV29-1 and TRBJ2-3; 7 nucleotides agree with TRBD1. This CDR3 contains 13 residues. Trimming at V came to 3 bases and at J to 1 base, leaving 1 base not matched to a gene. Germline V gene data show CDR1 as SQVTM and CDR2 as ANQGSEA. The CDR3 here is CSVDQGGTDTQYF. The CDR3, as DNA: TGCAGCGTTGACCAGGGGGGCACAGATACGCAGTATTTT.

This clonotype is labeled as medium-sized. A library prepared for alpha chains yielded this beta chain as an off-target read; its size is of little meaning. The rearrangement joins TRBV5-1 to TRBJ1-3; D remains ambiguous. The CDR3 runs 15 residues. Germline assignment: CDR1 SGHRS and CDR2 YFSETQ. Trimming removed 4 bases at V and 1 base at J, with 12 bases between. The CDR3 protein is CASSQEPTSGNTIYF. The CDR3 nucleotides are TGCGCCAGCAGCCAGGAGCCCACTTCTGGAAACACCATATATTTT.

This clonotype was seen a handful of times. Because this beta chain is a stray read in a library intended to capture alpha chains, its abundance should not be given much weight. V gene TRBV5-6 combines with J gene TRBJ2-1; TRBD2 matches 15 bases. After removal of 4 bases from V and 12 bases from J, the junction contained 14 bases not matched to a gene. CDR1 is SGHDT, CDR2 YYEEEE, per germline. This CDR3 spans 17 amino acids. CDR3 coding DNA: TGTGCCAGCAGCAGCTCCGGGACTAGCGGGGGGCTACAAGGGCAGTTCTTC. Encoded protein: CASSSSGTSGGLQGQFF.

This clonotype was observed at least ten times. This beta chain represents an off-target read in a library built for alpha chains; its size is of limited meaning. The gene calls are TRBV6-5 and TRBJ1-1; D gene unclear. This CDR3 region has 12 residues. Germline CDR1 is MNHEY and CDR2 is SVGAGI. V was pared by 4 bases and J by 11 bases, with 14 bases between. Written as DNA, the CDR3 is TGTGCCAGCAGTTCCGAGGAGGGTTGGGCTTTCTTT. Amino acids: CASSSEEGWAFF.

Regarding this clonotype: As an off-target read in a library built for alpha chains, this beta chain has a frequency of little significance. This chain joins TRBV20-1 and TRBJ2-5; 14 nucleotides line up with TRBD2. The V gene end was trimmed by 5 bases and the J gene end by 5 bases; junction bases not matched to a gene: 13. Germline V gene lookup returns CDR1 DFQATT and CDR2 SNEGSKA (reference sequence). The CDR3 has 17 residues. The CDR3 region has the DNA TGCAGTGCTTCCAGACTAGCGGGGGGGCCCATGGATGAGACCCAGTACTTC. It is translated as CSASRLAGGPMDETQYF.

This clonotype was observed many times. Since the library was made to target alpha chains, this beta chain is a stray read and its abundance is not meaningful. The J gene is TRBJ2-1, the V gene TRBV10-1, with no clear D. Germline-derived CDR1 and CDR2 are WNHNN and SYGVQD (reference sequence). V lost 3 bases and J 8 bases, leaving 11 bases between the germline ends. The CDR3 runs to 13 residues. This CDR3 is CASSDSGRDEQFF. The CDR3 DNA sequence: TGCGCCAGCAGTGACTCCGGTCGGGATGAGCAGTTCTTC.

This clonotype has a count of ten or more. This beta chain was picked up by a library intended for alpha chains and is off target, so its count carries little meaning. The chain has TRBV12-3 or TRBV12-4 and TRBJ1-5, with D possibly being TRBD1 (5 bases). V was pared by 5 bases and J by 6 bases, with 11 bases between. CDR3 length equals 13 residues. The CDR3 DNA is TGTGCCAGCAGTCTTGGACAAATTCAGCCCCAGCATTTT. It specifies CASSLGQIQPQHF.

This clonotype has more than one count but fewer than ten. This beta chain is an off-target read within a library intended for alpha chains, so its frequency means little. The chain recombines TRBV29-1 with TRBJ2-2, with D uncertain. The length of the CDR3 is 11 residues. Trimming cost V 1 base and J 4 bases, with 1 base left between them. Germline lookup yields CDR1 SQVTM and CDR2 ANQGSEA. The CDR3 DNA is TGCAGCGTTGAAGTCACCGGGGAGCTGTTTTTT. Its translation is CSVEVTGELFF.

By share of the sample, this clonotype is medium-sized. This beta chain is an unintended read in a library built for alpha chains; its size means little. The chain carries TRBV4-1 and TRBJ2-1; 13 nucleotides match TRBD2. The CDR3 is made up of 16 amino acids. Per the germline V gene, CDR1 is MGHRA and CDR2 is YSYEKL. V lost 5 bases to trimming and J lost 7 bases; unmatched junction nucleotides: 8. Here the CDR3 reads CASSVPGLAGPNEQFF. CDR3 coding DNA: TGCGCCAGCAGCGTTCCGGGACTAGCGGGGCCGAATGAGCAGTTCTTC.

This clonotype came up many times. This beta chain is an unintended read in a library built for alpha chains; its size means little. The V gene is TRBV7-8, the J gene TRBJ2-1, with D unclear. V was shortened by 3 bases and J by 4 bases, with 13 bases between the two germline ends. In germline, CDR1 is SGHVS, CDR2 FQNEAQ. The CDR3 is 15 amino acids. CDR3 DNA: TGTGCCAGCAGCTTCCCAAAAAACTTATACAATGAGCAGTTCTTC. Translated, it gives CASSFPKNLYNEQFF.

Ten or more counts support this clonotype. In a library made to pick up alpha chains, this beta chain is a stray read with a size that means little. The chain uses TRBV5-4 and TRBJ2-6, with D hard to call. The CDR3 is 15 residues long. V was clipped by 5 bases and J by 2 bases, with 11 bases between them. Looked up from germline, CDR1 is SGHNT and CDR2 is YYREEE (reference sequence). CDR3 nucleotides: TGTGCCAGCAGTCAACCCGGTACTGGGGCCAACGTCCTGACTTTC. It encodes CASSQPGTGANVLTF.

This clonotype was seen repeatedly, ten times or more. The library was designed around alpha chains, so this beta chain is a stray read whose abundance carries little weight. CDR3 residues: CSAREVAGGYNEQFF. CDR3 bases: TGCAGTGCTAGAGAGGTGGCGGGGGGTTACAATGAGCAGTTCTTC. The V call is TRBV20-1, the J call TRBJ2-1; TRBD2 agrees at 8 bases. The CDR3 is 15 residues long. Germline values: CDR1 DFQATT, CDR2 SNEGSKA (reference sequence). The V gene end was trimmed by 0 bases and the J gene end by 4 bases; junction bases not matched to a gene: 5.

This clonotype came up many times. Because the library targeted alpha chains, this beta chain is an off-target read whose size means little. The gene calls are TRBV15 and TRBJ2-1, with 7 bases lining up with TRBD2. V dropped 1 base and J dropped 0; count of bases not matched to a gene: 3. Germline V gene lookup returns CDR1 LNHNV and CDR2 YYDKDF (reference sequence). The CDR3 is 16 amino acids. CDR3 sequence (DNA): TGTGCCACCAGCAGAGGCGGGGGAACCTCCTACAATGAGCAGTTCTTC. Protein sequence: CATSRGGGTSYNEQFF.

There are many counts of this clonotype. The library was designed around alpha chains, so this beta chain is a stray read whose abundance carries little weight. The CDR3 DNA reads TGTGCCAGCAGTGCCCCAGGGAACACCCAGTACTTC. This translates into CASSAPGNTQYF. V usage is TRBV28 and J usage is TRBJ2-5, with a possible D match to TRBD1 (5 bases). CDR3 size: 12 residues. Germline-derived CDR1 and CDR2 are MDHEN and SYDVKM. V lost 5 bases, J lost 8 bases, and 12 bases lay in between.

The table lists this clonotype with many counts. With the library built for alpha chains, this beta chain is off target and its frequency is not meaningful. The chain uses TRBV11-1 and TRBJ1-1; no reliable D call. Germline V CDR1 and CDR2: SGHAT, FQDESV (reference sequence). This CDR3 is built from 13 residues. Trimming took off 4 bases at V and 0 bases at J, with 6 bases between the two ends. The CDR3 here is CASSSKVNTEAFF. CDR3 nucleotides: TGTGCCAGCAGCTCTAAAGTGAACACTGAAGCTTTCTTT.

As regards this clonotype: This beta chain is an off-target read within a library intended for alpha chains, so its frequency means little. The genes are TRBV28 and TRBJ1-1; TRBD1 is a possible D gene (6 bases). Trimming left V 7 bases short and J 1 base short, with 16 bases between. The CDR3 extends over 15 amino acids. CDR1 MDHEN and CDR2 SYDVKM come from the germline V gene. The CDR3: CASTFLGAPNTEAFF. The CDR3, as DNA: TGTGCCAGCACATTCCTGGGGGCCCCGAACACTGAAGCTTTCTTT.

This clonotype was recorded many times. Because the library targeted alpha chains, this beta chain is an off-target read whose size means little. The genes are TRBV18 and TRBJ1-5, with 8 bases matching TRBD1. Germline values: CDR1 KGHSH, CDR2 LQKENI. The CDR3 has 15 amino acids. The J segment lost 7 bases and the V segment lost 6 bases, leaving 11 bases of the junction unmatched. The CDR3 nucleotides are TGTGCCAGCTCCCAGGACAGGGCAACGGAGCAGCCCCAGCATTTT. It specifies CASSQDRATEQPQHF.

Points on this clonotype: Found in a library prepared for alpha chains, this beta chain is an off-target read, and its abundance has little meaning. This sequence joins TRBV7-2 and TRBJ1-5, with D possibly matching TRBD1 (5 bases). CDR1 SGHTA and CDR2 FQGNSA come from the germline V gene. V dropped 4 bases and J dropped 2 bases, with 9 bases sitting between them. The CDR3 loop spans 14 amino acids. The CDR3 DNA reads TGTGCCAGCAGCTCCAGGGATGGCAATCAGCCCCAGCATTTT. This codes for CASSSRDGNQPQHF. Filled out from reference TRBV7-2 and TRBJ1-5, the complete variable domain reads GAGVSQSPSNKVTEKGKDVELRCDPISGHTALYWYRQSLGQGLEFLIYFQGNSAPDKSGLPSDRFSAERTGGSVSTLTIQRTQQEDSAVYLCASSSRDGNQPQHFGDGTRLSIL.

Ten or more counts support this clonotype. A library made for alpha chains picked up this beta chain off target, so its size means little. CDR3 amino acids: CASSQGGGGVNSPLHF. The CDR3, as DNA: TGTGCCAGCAGCCAAGGAGGCGGGGGCGTTAATTCACCCCTCCACTTT. The chain joins TRBV3-1 to TRBJ1-6; a possible D gene is TRBD1 (6 bases). Trimming cost V 1 base and J 6 bases, with 13 bases left between them. Germline V gene lookup returns CDR1 LGHDT and CDR2 YNNKEL (reference sequence). CDR3 size: 16 residues.

This clonotype was detected many times. Since it is a stray read in a library aimed at alpha chains, this beta chain has a size that is not meaningful. The chain uses TRBV5-4 and TRBJ1-6; 10 bases are shared with TRBD1. Losses at the gene ends were 4 bases for V and 9 bases for J; bases not matched to a gene: 10. Germline V gene sequence: CDR1 SGHNT, CDR2 YYREEE (reference sequence). The CDR3 sequence is 16 residues long. The chain's CDR3 is CASSAGDRGFGSPLHF. The CDR3 DNA sequence: TGTGCCAGCAGCGCAGGGGACAGGGGATTTGGTTCACCCCTCCACTTT.

This clonotype was detected ten times or more. This beta chain appears as a stray read in a library generated for alpha chains; its size is not informative. The chain links TRBV28 to TRBJ2-2; possibly TRBD2 for D (5 bases). Germline CDR1 MDHEN, CDR2 SYDVKM. The V and J ends lost 5 bases and 7 bases respectively, with 14 bases between them. This CDR3 spans 14 amino acids. CDR3 loop: CASSRTRRDGELFF. In DNA form, the CDR3 reads TGTGCCAGCAGTAGAACTAGACGGGACGGGGAGCTGTTTTTT. Based on the CDR3 plus reference TRBV28 and TRBJ2-2, the full variable domain is DVKVTQSSRYLVKRTGEKVFLECVQDMDHENMFWYRQDPGLGLRLIYFSYDVKMKEKGDIPEGYSVSREKKERFSLILESASTNQTSMYLCASSRTRRDGELFFGEGSRLTVL.

This clonotype was seen at least ten times. Because this beta chain is a stray read in a library intended to capture alpha chains, its abundance should not be given much weight. The chain links TRBV30 to TRBJ1-1; 7 bases match TRBD1. V lost 2 bases and J lost 1; bases outside the gene matches: 4. The CDR3 runs 14 residues. From germline, CDR1 is GTSNPN and CDR2 SVGIG (reference sequence). The CDR3 reads CAWSRDSRNTEAFF. The CDR3 coding sequence is TGTGCCTGGAGTAGGGACAGTCGGAACACTGAAGCTTTCTTT.

There are many counts of this clonotype. Since it is a stray read in a library aimed at alpha chains, this beta chain has a size that is not meaningful. This chain links TRBV18 with TRBJ1-2, with 8 bases fitting TRBD1. CDR3 length: 14 residues. Germline lookup yields CDR1 KGHSH and CDR2 LQKENI. The J segment lost 4 bases and the V segment lost 3 bases, leaving 4 bases of the junction unmatched. The CDR3 nucleotides read TGTGCCAGCTCACCGGACCAGGGGGCCTATGGCTACACCTTC. This gives the protein CASSPDQGAYGYTF. The full variable domain, with the rest looked up from reference TRBV18 and TRBJ1-2, is NAGVMQNPRHLVRRRGQEARLRCSPMKGHSHVYWYRQLPEEGLKFMVYLQKENIIDESGMPKERFSAEFPKEGPSILRIQQVVRGDSAAYFCASSPDQGAYGYTFGSGTRLTVV.